The clone carrying this TCR beta chain occurred a few times. The data are from a study of control samples from healthy donors and cancer patients. Assay used: immunoSEQ multiplex PCR; TCRdb lists only in-frame clones, some missing. This sample yields about 30,000 clones, of which approximately 85% are seen a single time; approximately 6.3% belongs to the top ten. This CDR3 region has 13 residues. Looked up from germline, CDR1 is SGHRS and CDR2 is YFSETQ. Trimming shortened V by 1 base and J by 4 bases, and 8 bases separated the two germline ends. This TCR was recovered from a woman aged 55-69 years with head and neck cancer. What was sequenced was PBMCs. V is TRBV5-1 and J is TRBJ2-5, with D tentatively TRBD2 (5 bases). This CDR3 is CASSLRDVETQYF. Here the CDR3 DNA reads TGCGCCAGCAGCTTGCGGGATGTAGAGACCCAGTACTTC.